The clone carrying this TCR beta chain was found many times. CDR1 is SGHDT and CDR2 is YYEEEE in the germline V gene. The CDR3 has 12 amino acids. V gave up 5 bases and J gave up 2 bases, with 7 bases separating them. TCRdb called the 5' RACE reads again in MiXCR, with one record for every CDR3 protein. The sample lists around 41,000 distinct CDR3 sequences, 14% occurring once. This sample was taken from a study of neurological immune-mediated disorders. Sorted libraries came from roughly 1 million CD4+ or CD8+ T cells. The source is a woman aged 60-70 years with HTLV-1-associated myelopathy (HAM/TSP). Input material: CD4+ T cells from blood. The chain employs TRBV5-6 and TRBJ2-5; D is undetermined. CDR3 sequence reads: CASRTSQETQYF. The CDR3 DNA reads TGTGCCAGCAGGACTTCTCAAGAGACCCAGTACTTC.